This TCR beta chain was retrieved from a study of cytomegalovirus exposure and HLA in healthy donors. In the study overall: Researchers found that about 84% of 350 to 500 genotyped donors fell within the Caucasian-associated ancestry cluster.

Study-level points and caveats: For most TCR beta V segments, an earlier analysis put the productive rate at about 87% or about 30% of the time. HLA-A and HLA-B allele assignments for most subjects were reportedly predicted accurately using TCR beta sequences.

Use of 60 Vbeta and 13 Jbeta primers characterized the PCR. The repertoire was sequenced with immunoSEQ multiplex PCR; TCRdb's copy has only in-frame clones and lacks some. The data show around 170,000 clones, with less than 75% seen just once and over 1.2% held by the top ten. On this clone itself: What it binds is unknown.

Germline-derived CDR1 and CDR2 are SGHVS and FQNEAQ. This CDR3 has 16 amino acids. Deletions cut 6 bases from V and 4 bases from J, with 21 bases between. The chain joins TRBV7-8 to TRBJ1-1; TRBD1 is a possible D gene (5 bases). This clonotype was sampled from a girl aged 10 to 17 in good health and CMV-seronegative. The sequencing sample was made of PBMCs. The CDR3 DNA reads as TGTGCCAGCAGATTATTAGCAGGGTCGCCGGGCACTGAAGCTTTCTTT. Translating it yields CASRLLAGSPGTEAFF.